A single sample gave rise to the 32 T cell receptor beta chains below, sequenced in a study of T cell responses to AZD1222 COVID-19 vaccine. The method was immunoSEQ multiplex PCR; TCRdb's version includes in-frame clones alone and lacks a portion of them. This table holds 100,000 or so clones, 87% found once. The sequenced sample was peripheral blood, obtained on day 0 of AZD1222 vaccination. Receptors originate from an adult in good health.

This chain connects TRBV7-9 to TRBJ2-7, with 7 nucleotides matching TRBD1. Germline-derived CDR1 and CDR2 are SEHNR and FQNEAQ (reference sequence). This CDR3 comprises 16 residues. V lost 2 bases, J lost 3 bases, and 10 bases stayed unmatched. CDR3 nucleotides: TGTGCCAGCAGCTTAAGGGTTGAAGGGGACAGCTACGAGCAGTACTTC. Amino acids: CASSLRVEGDSYEQYF.

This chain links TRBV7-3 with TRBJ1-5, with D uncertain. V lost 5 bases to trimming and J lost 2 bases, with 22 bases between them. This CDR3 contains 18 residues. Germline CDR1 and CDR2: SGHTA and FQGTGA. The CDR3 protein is CASSPPWGRRCCNQPQHF. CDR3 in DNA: TGTGCCAGCAGCCCCCCCTGGGGAAGGAGGTGTTGCAATCAGCCCCAGCATTTT.

The CDR3 protein is CASSQDGTSGRAEQFF. CDR3 DNA sequence: TGTGCCAGCAGCCAAGATGGGACTAGCGGGAGAGCTGAGCAGTTCTTC. The chain has TRBV14 and TRBJ2-1, with 14 bases aligning to TRBD2. The CDR3 totals 16 residues. CDR1 is SGHDN, CDR2 FVKESK, per germline. V shed 0 bases, J shed 9 bases, and the junction held 4 bases outside the gene matches.

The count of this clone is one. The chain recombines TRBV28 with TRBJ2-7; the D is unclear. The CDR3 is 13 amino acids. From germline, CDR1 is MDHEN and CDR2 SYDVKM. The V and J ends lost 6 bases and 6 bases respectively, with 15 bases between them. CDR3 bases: TGTGCCAGCAGCACCCCACTACCCGGCGAGCAGTACTTC. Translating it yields CASSTPLPGEQYF.

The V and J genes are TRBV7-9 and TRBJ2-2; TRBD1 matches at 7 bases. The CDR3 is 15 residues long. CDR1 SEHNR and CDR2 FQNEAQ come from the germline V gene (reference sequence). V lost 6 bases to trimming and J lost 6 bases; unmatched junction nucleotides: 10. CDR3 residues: CASRPMNRGAGELFF. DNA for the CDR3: TGTGCCAGCAGGCCAATGAACAGGGGAGCCGGGGAGCTGTTTTTT.

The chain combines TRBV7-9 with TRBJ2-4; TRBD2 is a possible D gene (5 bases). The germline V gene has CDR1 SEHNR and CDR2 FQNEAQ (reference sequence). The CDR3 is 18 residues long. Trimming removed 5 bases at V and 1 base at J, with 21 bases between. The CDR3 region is CASSPRGSAPGAKNIQYF. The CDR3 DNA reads TGTGCCAGCAGCCCCCGCGGTAGCGCCCCGGGGGCCAAAAACATTCAGTACTTC. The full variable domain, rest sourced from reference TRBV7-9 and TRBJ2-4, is DTGVSQNPRHKITKRGQNVTFRCDPISEHNRLYWYRQTLGQGPEFLTYFQNEAQLEKSRLLSDRFSAERPKGSFSTLEIQRTEQGDSAMYLCASSPRGSAPGAKNIQYFGAGTRLSVL.

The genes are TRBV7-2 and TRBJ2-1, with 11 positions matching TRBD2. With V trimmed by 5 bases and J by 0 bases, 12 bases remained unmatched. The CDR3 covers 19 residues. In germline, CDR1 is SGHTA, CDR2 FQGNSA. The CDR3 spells CASSLQTGTSGSSYNEQFF. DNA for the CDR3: TGTGCCAGCAGCCTTCAGACCGGGACTAGCGGTAGCTCCTACAATGAGCAGTTCTTC.

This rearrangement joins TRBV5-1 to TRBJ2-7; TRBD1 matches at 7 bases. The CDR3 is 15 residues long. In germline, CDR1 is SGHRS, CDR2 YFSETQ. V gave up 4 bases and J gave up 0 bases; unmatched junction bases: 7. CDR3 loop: CASSEGQPTSYEQYF. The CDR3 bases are TGCGCCAGCAGCGAGGGACAGCCCACCTCCTACGAGCAGTACTTC.

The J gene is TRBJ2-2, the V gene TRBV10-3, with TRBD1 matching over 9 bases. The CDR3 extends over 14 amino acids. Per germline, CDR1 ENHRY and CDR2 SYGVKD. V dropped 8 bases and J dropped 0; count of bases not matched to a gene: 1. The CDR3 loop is CAIRDRANTGELFF. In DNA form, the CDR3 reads TGTGCCATCCGGGACAGGGCGAACACCGGGGAGCTGTTTTTT.

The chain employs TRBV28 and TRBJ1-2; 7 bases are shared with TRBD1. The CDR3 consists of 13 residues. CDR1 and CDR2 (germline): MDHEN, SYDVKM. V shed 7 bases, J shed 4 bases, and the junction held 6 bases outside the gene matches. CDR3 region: CASNIDRAYGYTF. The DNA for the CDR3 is TGTGCCAGCAACATCGACAGGGCCTATGGCTACACCTTC.

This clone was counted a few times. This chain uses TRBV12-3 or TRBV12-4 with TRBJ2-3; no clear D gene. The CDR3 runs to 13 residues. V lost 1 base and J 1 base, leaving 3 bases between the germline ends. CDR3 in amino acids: CASSLEGTDTQYF. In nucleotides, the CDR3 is TGTGCCAGCAGTTTAGAGGGCACAGATACGCAGTATTTT.

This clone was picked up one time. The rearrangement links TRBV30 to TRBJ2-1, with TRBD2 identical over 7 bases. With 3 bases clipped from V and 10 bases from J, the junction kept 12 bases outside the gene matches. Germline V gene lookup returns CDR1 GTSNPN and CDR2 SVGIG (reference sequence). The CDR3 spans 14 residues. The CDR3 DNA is TGTGCCTGGAGACCAGCGGGACCCTCGGAGGAGCAGTTCTTC. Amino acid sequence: CAWRPAGPSEEQFF.

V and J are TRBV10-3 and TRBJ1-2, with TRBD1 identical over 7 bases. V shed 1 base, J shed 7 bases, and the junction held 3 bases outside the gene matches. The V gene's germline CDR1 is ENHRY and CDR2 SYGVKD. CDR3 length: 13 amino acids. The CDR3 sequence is CAISELNRGGYTF. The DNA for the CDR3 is TGTGCCATCAGTGAGTTAAACAGGGGTGGCTACACCTTC.

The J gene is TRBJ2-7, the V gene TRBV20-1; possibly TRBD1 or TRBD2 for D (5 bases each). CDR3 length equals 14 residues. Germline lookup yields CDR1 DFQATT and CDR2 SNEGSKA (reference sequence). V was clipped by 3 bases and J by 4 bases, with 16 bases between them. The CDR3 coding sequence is TGCAGTGCTAGTAGGGACCCCTTGGATTACGAGCAGTACTTC. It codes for CSASRDPLDYEQYF.

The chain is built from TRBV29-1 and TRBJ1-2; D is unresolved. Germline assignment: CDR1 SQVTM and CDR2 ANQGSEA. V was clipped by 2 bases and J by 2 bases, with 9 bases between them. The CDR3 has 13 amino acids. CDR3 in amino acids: CSVEHLRNYGYTF. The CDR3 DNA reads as TGCAGCGTTGAACACCTAAGGAACTATGGCTACACCTTC.

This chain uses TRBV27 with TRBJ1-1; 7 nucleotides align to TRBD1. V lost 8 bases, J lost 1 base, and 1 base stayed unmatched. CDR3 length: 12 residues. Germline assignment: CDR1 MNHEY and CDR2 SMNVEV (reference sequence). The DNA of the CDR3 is TGTGCCAGCTGGACAGGGAACACTGAAGCTTTCTTT. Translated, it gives CASWTGNTEAFF.

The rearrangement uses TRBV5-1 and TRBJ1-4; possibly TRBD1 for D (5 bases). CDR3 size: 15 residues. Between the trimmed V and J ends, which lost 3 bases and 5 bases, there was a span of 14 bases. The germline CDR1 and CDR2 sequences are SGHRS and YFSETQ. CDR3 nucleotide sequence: TGCGCCAGCAGCTCAACCGGGGCCGAAAATGAAAAACTGTTTTTT. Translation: CASSSTGAENEKLFF.

CDR3 sequence: CASSLLLGANYGYTF. In DNA, the CDR3 is TGCGCCAGCAGCTTGCTTCTCGGGGCTAACTATGGCTACACCTTC. The chain carries TRBV5-1 and TRBJ1-2; the D is unclear. The CDR3 is made up of 15 amino acids. Germline values: CDR1 SGHRS, CDR2 YFSETQ. Trimming removed 1 base from V and 0 bases from J, with 10 bases in between.

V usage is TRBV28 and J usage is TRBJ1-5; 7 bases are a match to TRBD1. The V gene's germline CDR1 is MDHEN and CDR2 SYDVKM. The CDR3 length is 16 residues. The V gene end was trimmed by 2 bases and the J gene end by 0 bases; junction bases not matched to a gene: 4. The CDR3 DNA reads TGTGCCAGCAGTTTAGGGACAGCGGATAGCAATCAGCCCCAGCATTTT. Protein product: CASSLGTADSNQPQHF.

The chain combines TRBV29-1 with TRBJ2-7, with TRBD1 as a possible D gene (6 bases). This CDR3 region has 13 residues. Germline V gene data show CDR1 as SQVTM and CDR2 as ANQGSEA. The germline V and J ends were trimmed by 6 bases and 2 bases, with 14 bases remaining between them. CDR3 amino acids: CSVSWTAAYEQYF. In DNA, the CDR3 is TGCAGCGTATCTTGGACAGCCGCCTACGAGCAGTACTTC.

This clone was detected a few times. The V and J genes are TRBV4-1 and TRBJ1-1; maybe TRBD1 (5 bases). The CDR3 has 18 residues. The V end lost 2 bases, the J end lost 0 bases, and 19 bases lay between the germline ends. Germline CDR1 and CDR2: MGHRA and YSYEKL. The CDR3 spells CASSQLELVRGLNTEAFF. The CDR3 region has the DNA TGCGCCAGCAGCCAATTAGAGTTAGTTAGGGGCCTGAACACTGAAGCTTTCTTT.

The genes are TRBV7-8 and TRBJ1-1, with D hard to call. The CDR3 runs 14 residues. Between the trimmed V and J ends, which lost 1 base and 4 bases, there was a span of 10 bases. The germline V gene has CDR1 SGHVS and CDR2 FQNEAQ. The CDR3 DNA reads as TGTGCCAGCAGCTTAGAGGGTGGTGTCACTGAAGCTTTCTTT. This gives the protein CASSLEGGVTEAFF.

Here the CDR3 DNA reads TGTGCCAGCAGCCCCTTAGCGGGCACAGATACGCAGTATTTT. Translated, it gives CASSPLAGTDTQYF. V gene TRBV3-1 (or the pseudogene TRBV3-2) combines with J gene TRBJ2-3; D is perhaps TRBD2 (6 bases). V gave up 4 bases and J gave up 1 base, with 9 bases separating them. The CDR3 length is 14 residues. Germline lookup yields CDR1 LGHDT and CDR2 YNNKEL (reference sequence).

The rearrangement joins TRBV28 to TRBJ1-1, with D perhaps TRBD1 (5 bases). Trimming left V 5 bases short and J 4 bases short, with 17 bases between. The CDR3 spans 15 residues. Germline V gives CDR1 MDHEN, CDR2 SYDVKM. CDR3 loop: CASSIRAKGSTEAFF. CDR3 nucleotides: TGTGCCAGCAGTATCAGGGCTAAGGGCAGCACTGAAGCTTTCTTT.

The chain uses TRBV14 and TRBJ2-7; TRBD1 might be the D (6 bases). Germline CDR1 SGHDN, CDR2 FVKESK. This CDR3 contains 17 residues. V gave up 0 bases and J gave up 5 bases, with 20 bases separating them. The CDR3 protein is CASSQDRGTRALNEQYF. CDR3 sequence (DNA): TGTGCCAGCAGCCAAGATAGGGGGACGCGGGCTTTAAACGAGCAGTACTTC.

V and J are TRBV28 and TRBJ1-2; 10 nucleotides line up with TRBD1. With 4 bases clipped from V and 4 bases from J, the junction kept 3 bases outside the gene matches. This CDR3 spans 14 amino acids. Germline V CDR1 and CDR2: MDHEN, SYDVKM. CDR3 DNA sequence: TGTGCCAGCAGTTCCTGGGACAGGGGCTATGGCTACACCTTC. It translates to CASSSWDRGYGYTF.

CDR3 loop: CAISDLGHANTGELFF. DNA of the CDR3: TGTGCCATCAGCGACCTAGGACACGCGAACACCGGGGAGCTGTTTTTT. This chain uses TRBV10-3 with TRBJ2-2, with a tentative D call TRBD1 (5 bases). Looked up from germline, CDR1 is ENHRY and CDR2 is SYGVKD. The CDR3 runs to 16 residues. V was shortened by 6 bases and J by 0 bases, with 14 bases between the two germline ends.

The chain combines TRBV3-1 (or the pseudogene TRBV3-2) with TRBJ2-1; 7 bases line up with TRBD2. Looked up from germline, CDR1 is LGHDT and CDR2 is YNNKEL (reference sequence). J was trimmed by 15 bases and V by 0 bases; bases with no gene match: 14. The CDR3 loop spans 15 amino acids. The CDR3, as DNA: TGTGCCAGCAGCCAAGATTTGGGGACTATCCGGTTCCGGTTCTTC. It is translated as CASSQDLGTIRFRFF.

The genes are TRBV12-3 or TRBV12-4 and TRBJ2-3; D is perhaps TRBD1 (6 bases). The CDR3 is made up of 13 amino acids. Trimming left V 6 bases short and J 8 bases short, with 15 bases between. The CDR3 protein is CASSLQGGFTQYF. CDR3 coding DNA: TGTGCCAGCAGCTTACAGGGCGGGTTTACGCAGTATTTT.

CDR3 sequence reads: CASSPQGQSSYEQYF. For the CDR3, the DNA is TGTGCCAGTAGTCCCCAAGGACAGAGCTCCTACGAGCAGTACTTC. The chain couples TRBV19 to TRBJ2-7; TRBD1 might be the D (6 bases). V dropped 5 bases and J dropped 0 bases, with 14 bases sitting between them. CDR1 LNHDA and CDR2 SQIVND come from the germline V gene (reference sequence). The CDR3 contains 15 residues.

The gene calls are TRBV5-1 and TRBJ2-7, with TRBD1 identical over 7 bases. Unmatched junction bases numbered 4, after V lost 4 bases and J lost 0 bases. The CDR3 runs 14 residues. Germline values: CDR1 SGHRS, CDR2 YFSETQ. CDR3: CASSRTGPSYEQYF. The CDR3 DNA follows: TGCGCCAGCAGCCGGACAGGACCCTCCTACGAGCAGTACTTC.

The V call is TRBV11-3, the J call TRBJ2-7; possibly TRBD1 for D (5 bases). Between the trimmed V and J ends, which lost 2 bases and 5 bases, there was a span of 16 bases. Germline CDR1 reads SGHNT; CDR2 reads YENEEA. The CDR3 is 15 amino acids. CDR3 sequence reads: CASSLSPAWGNEQYF. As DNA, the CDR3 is TGTGCCAGCAGCTTAAGCCCCGCCTGGGGCAACGAGCAGTACTTC. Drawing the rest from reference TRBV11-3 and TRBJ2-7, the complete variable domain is EAGVVQSPRYKIIEKKQPVAFWCNPISGHNTLYWYLQNLGQGPELLIRYENEEAVDDSQLPKDRFSAERLKGVDSTLKIQPAELGDSAVYLCASSLSPAWGNEQYFGPGTRLTVT.